The 10 T cell receptor beta chains given below trace back to one sample, sequenced in a study of cytomegalovirus exposure and HLA in healthy donors. It was with 60 Vbeta and 13 Jbeta primers that the PCR ran. Measured with immunoSEQ multiplex PCR; TCRdb has only the in-frame clones, and not every one. In the table there are approximately 290,000 clones, approximately 80% of which are singletons. The source material was PBMCs. Source of these receptors: a girl between 2 and 10 years old in good health and CMV-seronegative.

The chain employs TRBV6-5 and TRBJ1-4; D might be TRBD1 (6 bases). The germline gives CDR1 MNHEY, CDR2 SVGAGI. Trimming left V 0 bases short and J 4 bases short, with 9 bases between. The CDR3 covers 15 residues. The CDR3 nucleotides read TGTGCCAGCAGTTACTCAGGACAGTATAATGAAAAACTGTTTTTT. It is translated as CASSYSGQYNEKLFF.

The chain recombines TRBV5-6 with TRBJ2-7; a weak D match, TRBD1 (6 bases). The CDR3 is made up of 14 amino acids. V was cut by 6 bases and J by 5 bases, with 18 bases left in between. Germline-derived CDR1 and CDR2 are SGHDT and YYEEEE. CDR3 coding DNA: TGTGCCAGCACCCGCTCCGGGACACTCAACGAGCAGTACTTC. Amino acid sequence: CASTRSGTLNEQYF.

This chain uses TRBV4-1 with TRBJ2-1, with 7 bases matching TRBD1. V shed 3 bases, J shed 1 base, and the junction held 6 bases outside the gene matches. This CDR3 is 16 amino acids long. Germline V lookup: CDR1 MGHRA, CDR2 YSYEKL. The DNA of the CDR3 is TGCGCCAGCAGCCAGGAGACAGGGTTTTCCTACAATGAGCAGTTCTTC. Protein product: CASSQETGFSYNEQFF.

The rearrangement joins TRBV28 to TRBJ1-4; D remains unclear. Germline CDR1 and CDR2: MDHEN and SYDVKM. The V and J ends lost 0 bases and 8 bases respectively, with 10 bases between them. The CDR3 has 14 residues. CDR3 nucleotides: TGTGCCAGCAGTTTATGGGGTGAGAGGGAAAAACTGTTTTTT. Protein sequence: CASSLWGEREKLFF.

This chain connects TRBV28 to TRBJ2-7; 8 positions agree with TRBD2. Germline V gives CDR1 MDHEN, CDR2 SYDVKM. The length of the CDR3 is 18 residues. The J segment lost 3 bases and the V segment lost 3 bases, leaving 16 bases of the junction unmatched. The chain's CDR3 is CASSLNLGGRQTVYEQYF. The CDR3, as DNA: TGTGCCAGCAGTTTGAATTTGGGCGGGAGGCAGACGGTCTACGAGCAGTACTTC.

This chain uses TRBV28 with TRBJ2-5; possibly TRBD2 for D (7 bases). Trimming stripped 7 bases from V and 4 bases from J, with 19 bases between. Germline CDR1 reads MDHEN; CDR2 reads SYDVKM. The CDR3 has 15 residues. In DNA form, the CDR3 reads TGTGCCAGCACCCGAAGGGGGAGGGTGGGAGAGACCCAGTACTTC. Its protein product is CASTRRGRVGETQYF.

The V call is TRBV5-4, the J call TRBJ2-7; 8 bases align to TRBD1. CDR3 length: 15 amino acids. Germline trimming cut 2 bases from V and 0 bases from J; bases unmatched to any gene: 4. The V gene's germline CDR1 is SGHNT and CDR2 YYREEE (reference sequence). This CDR3 reads CASSLGQGLSYEQYF. For the CDR3, the DNA is TGTGCCAGCAGCTTAGGACAGGGCCTCTCCTACGAGCAGTACTTC.

This chain joins TRBV28 and TRBJ1-1, with 8 bases that match TRBD1. After removal of 6 bases from V and 4 bases from J, the junction contained 13 bases not matched to a gene. The CDR3 totals 16 residues. The germline V gene encodes CDR1 MDHEN and CDR2 SYDVKM. The CDR3 nucleotides are TGTGCCAGCAGACCAGACAGGGGTCCTTGGGGCACTGAAGCTTTCTTT. Its protein is CASRPDRGPWGTEAFF.

This chain links TRBV7-2 with TRBJ1-1; 8 nucleotides agree with TRBD1. The germline gives CDR1 SGHTA, CDR2 FQGNSA. Trimming removed 3 bases from V and 6 bases from J; junction bases left unmatched: 6. The CDR3 spans 14 residues. CDR3 bases: TGTGCCAGCAGCTTTTGGACAGGGAAGGCTGAAGCTTTCTTT. Translating it yields CASSFWTGKAEAFF.

This chain uses TRBV6-6 with TRBJ2-7, with D perhaps matching TRBD2 (7 bases). The CDR3 covers 13 residues. Germline V CDR1 and CDR2: MNHNY, SVGAGI (reference sequence). V lost 8 bases, J lost 1 base, and 12 bases lay in between. The CDR3 loop reads CASGAGHSYEQYF. The CDR3, as DNA: TGTGCCAGCGGAGCGGGACATTCCTACGAGCAGTACTTC.